The next 13 T cell receptor beta chains were all read from a single sample in a study of T cells in Graves' hyperthyroidism and ophthalmopathy. The source material, RNA transcripts, was used to amplify TCR beta CDR3 regions. With the HTBI primer set, the TCR CDR3 went through a first round of RT-PCR. TCRdb called the multiplex PCR reads again in MiXCR, with one record for every CDR3 protein. The sample shows 150,000 to 200,000 distinct CDR3 sequences, around 8.9% of them seen only once. The source material was blood. The receptor source for this set is a woman between 18 and 29 years old with Graves' hyperthyroidism that later progressed to Graves' ophthalmopathy.

On this clonotype itself: A read error may explain this, as a much larger clone is one base away. The rearrangement links TRBV29-1 to TRBJ1-2, with TRBD1 matching 7 bases. Germline loops: CDR1 SQVTM, CDR2 ANQGSEA. Germline trimming cut 7 bases from V and 9 bases from J; bases unmatched to any gene: 17. The CDR3 runs 14 residues. The CDR3 sequence is CSAHSPGQSYSYTF. The CDR3, as DNA: TGCAGCGCCCACTCCCCGGGACAGAGTTATAGCTACACCTTC.

This clonotype was counted ten times or more. The chain combines TRBV24-1 with TRBJ1-1; no definite D call. CDR1 and CDR2 from the germline V gene are KGHDR and SFDVKD. The CDR3 runs 11 residues. V lost 7 bases, J lost 3 bases, and 5 bases lay in between. CDR3 sequence: CATRSDTEAFF. The CDR3 DNA reads as TGTGCCACCAGGTCCGACACTGAAGCTTTCTTT.

This clonotype occurred many times. The chain recombines TRBV15 with TRBJ1-1; 8 positions match TRBD1. Germline V gives CDR1 LNHNV, CDR2 YYDKDF (reference sequence). V shed 4 bases, J shed 5 bases, and the junction held 3 bases outside the gene matches. CDR3 length: 13 residues. The CDR3 loop is CATSTRQGTEAFF. DNA for the CDR3: TGTGCCACCAGCACCAGACAGGGGACTGAAGCTTTCTTT.

There are many counts of this clonotype. J is TRBJ1-2 and V is TRBV7-2; D is undetermined. Trimming left V 6 bases short and J 4 bases short, with 21 bases between. Germline V gene lookup returns CDR1 SGHTA and CDR2 FQGNSA. The CDR3 runs 16 residues. The CDR3 region is CASSGLATALGYGYTF. The CDR3, as DNA: TGTGCCAGCAGTGGGCTGGCGACGGCCTTGGGCTATGGCTACACCTTC.

In this sample, this clonotype turned up many times. The CDR3 is CASDRGRYYEQYF. In DNA form, the CDR3 reads TGTGCCAGCGACAGGGGTAGGTACTACGAGCAGTACTTC. The chain is built from TRBV28 and TRBJ2-7; 8 bases fit TRBD1. Germline CDR1 and CDR2: MDHEN and SYDVKM. This CDR3 is built from 13 residues. Trimming at V came to 8 bases and at J to 3 bases, leaving 6 bases not matched to a gene.

This clonotype appeared a few times. The chain carries TRBV4-1 and TRBJ1-1; 8 bases align to TRBD1. The CDR3 is made up of 19 amino acids. Germline trimming cut 0 bases from V and 0 bases from J; bases unmatched to any gene: 12. In germline, CDR1 is MGHRA, CDR2 YSYEKL. The CDR3 reads CASSQDIRQGRSLNTEAFF. In DNA, the CDR3 is TGCGCCAGCAGCCAAGATATCCGACAGGGGCGCAGTTTGAACACTGAAGCTTTCTTT.

The gene calls are TRBV13 and TRBJ2-1, with 8 bases that match TRBD2. After removal of 1 base from V and 2 bases from J, the junction contained 4 bases not matched to a gene. The CDR3 loop spans 16 amino acids. Germline CDR1 reads PRHDT; CDR2 reads FYEKMQ (reference sequence). CDR3 amino acids: CASSLDPAGAYNEQFF. CDR3 DNA sequence: TGTGCCAGCAGCTTAGATCCAGCGGGGGCCTACAATGAGCAGTTCTTC.

This clonotype was detected ten times or more. The chain has TRBV6-2 or TRBV6-3 and TRBJ2-5, with TRBD2 as a possible D gene (6 bases). CDR1 is MNHEY, CDR2 SVGEGT, per germline. Deletions cut 6 bases from V and 2 bases from J, with 13 bases between. The CDR3 sequence is 14 residues long. The CDR3 loop reads CASRLGGEQETQYF. The CDR3 DNA reads TGTGCCAGCAGACTCGGAGGGGAACAAGAGACCCAGTACTTC.

Here the CDR3 reads CASSEHGRGTQYF. The CDR3 DNA is TGTGCCAGCAGTGAACATGGGCGGGGGACCCAGTACTTC. The V call is TRBV27, the J call TRBJ2-5; D may be TRBD2 (6 bases). Trimming shortened V by 5 bases and J by 7 bases, and 14 bases separated the two germline ends. Germline CDR1 reads MNHEY; CDR2 reads SMNVEV (reference sequence). The CDR3 is 13 amino acids.

This clonotype was observed at least ten times. The rearrangement joins TRBV28 to TRBJ1-4; D perhaps matches TRBD1 (6 bases). Trimming shortened V by 3 bases and J by 7 bases, and 15 bases separated the two germline ends. There are 15 residues in the CDR3. Germline CDR1 and CDR2: MDHEN and SYDVKM. The CDR3 sequence: CASSFGQGLFEKLFF. The CDR3 coding sequence is TGTGCCAGCAGTTTCGGCCAGGGGCTCTTTGAAAAACTGTTTTTT. Full variable domain (remainder filled in from reference TRBV28 and TRBJ1-4): DVKVTQSSRYLVKRTGEKVFLECVQDMDHENMFWYRQDPGLGLRLIYFSYDVKMKEKGDIPEGYSVSREKKERFSLILESASTNQTSMYLCASSFGQGLFEKLFFGSGTQLSVL.

J is TRBJ2-3 and V is TRBV30; TRBD1 matches at 11 bases. Trimming took 2 bases from V and 4 from J; bases not matched to a gene: 2. CDR3 length equals 14 residues. Germline V lookup: CDR1 GTSNPN, CDR2 SVGIG (reference sequence). DNA for the CDR3: TGTGCCTGGAGTTGGACAGGGGGCGCAGATACGCAGTATTTT. This translates into CAWSWTGGADTQYF.

This clonotype was recorded at least ten times. The genes are TRBV5-6 and TRBJ2-3, with 12 bases that match TRBD2. V lost 5 bases to trimming and J lost 5 bases; unmatched junction nucleotides: 9. The CDR3 length is 16 residues. Germline assignment: CDR1 SGHDT and CDR2 YYEEEE. CDR3 nucleotide sequence: TGTGCCAGCAGTTCCCTAGCGGGGGGGCAAGGAGATACGCAGTATTTT. Amino acids: CASSSLAGGQGDTQYF.

This clonotype appeared many times. The V and J genes are TRBV10-3 and TRBJ2-1; maybe TRBD2 (5 bases). The CDR3 totals 11 residues. The ends were cut back, 5 bases at V and 7 bases at J, with 6 bases in the middle. Per the germline V gene, CDR1 is ENHRY and CDR2 is SYGVKD. The CDR3 nucleotides read TGTGCCATCAGTCCGGGGAATGAGCAGTTCTTC. Protein sequence: CAISPGNEQFF.